This T cell receptor beta chain appears in the sequencing data of a study of shared clonotypes between healthy human individuals. Findings and caveats of the study: Read depth was anticipated to influence clonotype sharing among donors.

Germline CDR1 is LGHNA and CDR2 is YNFKEQ. The CDR3 has 15 amino acids. Replicate PCRs for unsorted PBMC used approximately 300 ng DNA (approximately 30,000 T cell genomes). Measured with immunoSEQ multiplex PCR; TCRdb has only the in-frame clones, and not every one. The table has about 450,000 clones, approximately 79% seen once. This clone turned up a few times. Its antigen is unknown. With a far larger clone one base away, a read error is the likely cause. V is TRBV4-2 and J is TRBJ2-2, with D possibly TRBD2 on 6 matching bases. The receptor was derived from a woman in her forties in good health. Some clones in this sample may be carry-over from other donors' samples. Sequencing was performed on PBMCs. The CDR3 protein is CASSQDHGSTGELSF. The CDR3 bases are TGTGCCAGCAGCCAAGATCACGGGAGTACCGGGGAGCTGTCTTTT.